Listed below are T cell receptor beta chains from one sample, sequenced in a study of T cells in Graves' hyperthyroidism and ophthalmopathy. TCRdb used MiXCR to reprocess the multiplex PCR reads, holding one entry per CDR3 protein. The table lists hundreds of thousands of distinct CDR3 sequences, 16% of them singletons. The sample taken for sequencing was blood. Receptors originate from a woman aged 18-30 years with Graves' ophthalmopathy. CDR3s include the opening cysteine and the closing phenylalanine or tryptophan. A D gene is named only where the DNA matches it firmly. Clone size is given for some rows only: seen once, a few or many times, or a class if the clone is expanded.

. TRBJ1-1 13 TRBV7-3 many CASSLTYGDSAFF TGTGCCAGCAGCTTAACGTACGGTGATTCGGCTTTCTTT
TRBD1 TRBJ1-4 16 TRBV10-3 many CAISDPGQGKGEKLFF TGTGCCATCAGTGACCCCGGACAGGGAAAGGGTGAAAAACTGTTTTTT
TRBD1 TRBJ2-7 14 TRBV20-1 many CSARDRAILYEQYF TGCAGTGCTAGGGACAGGGCGATTCTCTACGAGCAGTACTTC
. TRBJ1-1 16 TRBV4-1 many CASSQGSGPLNTEAFF TGCGCCAGCAGCCAAGGTTCGGGACCCTTGAACACTGAAGCTTTCTTT
. TRBJ2-2 13 TRBV14 . CASSLQGTGELFF TGTGCCAGCAGCTTACAGGGTACCGGGGAGCTGTTTTTT
. TRBJ2-5 13 TRBV24-1 many CATSDSGAETQYF TGTGCCACCAGTGATTCGGGGGCGGAGACCCAGTACTTC
TRBD2 TRBJ2-7 15 TRBV7-3 many CASSREGSGIHEQYF TGTGCCAGCAGTCGAGAGGGTAGCGGGATACACGAGCAGTACTTC
. TRBJ2-5 18 TRBV20-1 many CSRRAYLEQVGDQETQYF TGCAGCCGCCGCGCTTACCTCGAACAAGTCGGCGACCAAGAGACCCAGTACTTC
. TRBJ2-6 17 TRBV7-9 many CASSLAGLAAGANVLTF TGTGCCAGCAGCTTAGCCGGGCTGGCAGCTGGGGCCAACGTCCTGACTTTC
TRBD2 TRBJ2-2 15 TRBV5-8 few CASSTGTILTGELFF TGTGCCAGCAGCACCGGGACTATCCTAACCGGGGAGCTGTTTTTT
. TRBJ2-7 11 TRBV28 many CASRGSYEQYF TGTGCCAGCAGGGGGTCCTACGAGCAGTACTTC
. TRBJ1-2 14 TRBV29-1 many CSVAGGTQNYGYTF TGCAGCGTTGCTGGTGGGACACAAAACTATGGCTACACCTTC
. TRBJ2-7 10 TRBV7-3 many CASSFDEQYF TGTGCCAGCAGCTTTGACGAGCAGTACTTC
. TRBJ1-2 14 TRBV20-1 many CSATTWRDFYGYTF TGCAGTGCTACGACTTGGAGAGATTTCTATGGCTACACCTTC
. TRBJ1-5 13 TRBV12-3/TRBV12-4 once CASVQGLNQPQHF TGTGCCAGCGTCCAGGGCCTCAATCAGCCCCAGCATTTT
TRBD1 TRBJ1-2 15 TRBV20-1 many CSARGLEKGAWGYTF TGCAGTGCTAGAGGACTGGAGAAGGGGGCATGGGGCTACACCTTC
TRBD2 TRBJ2-7 15 TRBV11-2 . CASSQTSGGGYEQYF TGTGCCAGCAGCCAGACTAGCGGGGGAGGCTACGAGCAGTACTTC
. TRBJ2-1 15 TRBV5-8 . CASSFYRNSYNEQFF TGTGCCAGCAGCTTTTACCGAAACTCCTACAATGAGCAGTTCTTC